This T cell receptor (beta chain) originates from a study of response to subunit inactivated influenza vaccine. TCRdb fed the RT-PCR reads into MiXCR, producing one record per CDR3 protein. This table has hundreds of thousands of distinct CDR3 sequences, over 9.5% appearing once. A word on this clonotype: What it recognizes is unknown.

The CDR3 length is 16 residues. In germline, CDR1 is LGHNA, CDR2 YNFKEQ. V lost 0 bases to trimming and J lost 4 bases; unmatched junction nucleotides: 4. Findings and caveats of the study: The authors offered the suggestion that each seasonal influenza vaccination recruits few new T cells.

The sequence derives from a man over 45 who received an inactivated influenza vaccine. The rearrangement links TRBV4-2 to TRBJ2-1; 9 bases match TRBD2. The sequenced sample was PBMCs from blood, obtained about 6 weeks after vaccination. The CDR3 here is CASSQEDAGGYNEQFF. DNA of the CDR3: TGTGCCAGCAGCCAAGAAGATGCGGGAGGGTACAATGAGCAGTTCTTC.